This is a list of T cell receptor beta chains from one sample in a study of T cells expressing NK-cell markers. Reprocessing the 5' RACE reads, TCRdb reports a single entry for every CDR3 protein and omits DNA. The sample shows about 430,000 distinct CDR3 sequences, and over 1.3% sits with its ten largest clones. Source material: blood T cells: a sorted CD56 or NKG2C T cell subset, CD4+ or CD8+ T cells, or bulk PBMC T cells (not recorded which). The receptors here all came from a woman aged 45-65 years in good health. The CDR3 runs from the conserved cysteine through the conserved F or W.

v_call: TRBV12-3/TRBV12-4
j_call: TRBJ1-6
cdr3_aa: CASNRQGHNSPLHF

v_call: TRBV12-5
j_call: TRBJ2-3
cdr3_aa: CASGTGQGSTDTQYF

v_call: TRBV12-3/TRBV12-4
j_call: TRBJ1-1
cdr3_aa: CASSPLPAEAFF

v_call: TRBV18
j_call: TRBJ2-5
cdr3_aa: CASSDRRQETQYF

v_call: TRBV5-1
j_call: TRBJ2-3
cdr3_aa: CASSSEGGQVGDTQYF

v_call: TRBV12-3/TRBV12-4
j_call: TRBJ2-2
cdr3_aa: CASSLLSWDKSNTGELFF

v_call: TRBV7-9
j_call: TRBJ2-3
cdr3_aa: CASSLRPGLGSDTQYF

v_call: TRBV12-3/TRBV12-4
j_call: TRBJ1-5
cdr3_aa: CASSKPWGFIPSSNQPQHF

v_call: TRBV19
j_call: TRBJ2-1
cdr3_aa: CASSPARDDEQFF

v_call: TRBV5-1
j_call: TRBJ2-3
cdr3_aa: CASSLGLAGGGVVRDTQYF

v_call: TRBV3-1
j_call: TRBJ2-2
cdr3_aa: CASSQGTSTRELFF

v_call: TRBV20-1
j_call: TRBJ2-5
cdr3_aa: CSGGETGIWKSETQYF

v_call: TRBV29-1
j_call: TRBJ2-3
cdr3_aa: CSVRQGARDTQYF

v_call: TRBV29-1
j_call: TRBJ2-1
cdr3_aa: CSVEQLAAPSYNEQFF

v_call: TRBV12-3/TRBV12-4
j_call: TRBJ2-7
cdr3_aa: CASSSRGPPYF

v_call: TRBV18
j_call: TRBJ1-4
cdr3_aa: CASSPRAATNEKLFF

v_call: TRBV5-1
j_call: TRBJ2-1
cdr3_aa: CASSLEGGKEQFF

v_call: TRBV20-1
j_call: TRBJ2-7
cdr3_aa: CSASHRGRPKQYF

v_call: TRBV5-5
j_call: TRBJ2-7
cdr3_aa: CASSLTSGRGSSYEQYF

v_call: TRBV4-2
j_call: TRBJ2-7
cdr3_aa: CASSHLPRLAVVHEQYF

v_call: TRBV6-1
j_call: TRBJ1-1
cdr3_aa: CASSFDRVSTEAFF

v_call: TRBV9
j_call: TRBJ2-5
cdr3_aa: CASSVGGVEETQYF

v_call: TRBV25-1
j_call: TRBJ1-4
cdr3_aa: CASSEKRVGNEKLFF

v_call: TRBV2
j_call: TRBJ2-4
cdr3_aa: CASSAQLAGGYIQYF

v_call: TRBV5-4
j_call: TRBJ1-1
cdr3_aa: CASSPASILTEAFF

v_call: TRBV4-1
j_call: TRBJ2-2
cdr3_aa: CASSLSGTYTGELFF

v_call: TRBV7-9
j_call: TRBJ2-2
cdr3_aa: CASSRKEGAVNTGELFF

v_call: TRBV5-1
j_call: TRBJ2-5
cdr3_aa: CASSLQGAGETQYF

v_call: TRBV5-1
j_call: TRBJ1-2
cdr3_aa: CASSSAGTGYGYTF